This entry lists 3 T cell receptor beta chains sequenced from one sample in a study of blood T cell repertoires in COVID-19. Produced via immunoSEQ multiplex PCR; TCRdb's table is partial and in-frame only. The sample records over 150,000 clones, roughly 84% being singletons. The sequenced material came from peripheral blood. Every receptor here comes from a man in his 60s with COVID-19, enrolled during active disease.

V and J are TRBV11-2 and TRBJ1-3; D unresolved. CDR1 SGHAT and CDR2 FQNNGV come from the germline V gene. The CDR3 runs 15 residues. V shed 6 bases and J shed 0 bases, with 12 bases lying between them. CDR3 residues: CASSLTRASGNTIYF. DNA of the CDR3: TGTGCCAGCAGTCTTACGCGGGCCTCTGGAAACACCATATATTTT.

This sequence joins TRBV18 and TRBJ1-2, with TRBD1 matching 9 bases. With 3 bases clipped from V and 14 bases from J, the junction kept 4 bases outside the gene matches. The CDR3 sequence is 11 residues long. Germline V gene sequence: CDR1 KGHSH, CDR2 LQKENI. CDR3: CASSPGTGLTF. In DNA, the CDR3 is TGTGCCAGCTCACCGGGGACAGGGCTAACCTTC.

The chain joins TRBV7-9 to TRBJ2-6; TRBD1 matches at 10 bases. Germline CDR1 and CDR2: SEHNR and FQNEAQ (reference sequence). J gave up 0 bases and V 5 bases, and 4 bases lay outside the gene matches. This CDR3 region has 17 residues. CDR3 in amino acids: CASSQRTGGSGANVLTF. Written as DNA, the CDR3 is TGTGCCAGCAGCCAGAGGACAGGGGGCTCTGGGGCCAACGTCCTGACTTTC.